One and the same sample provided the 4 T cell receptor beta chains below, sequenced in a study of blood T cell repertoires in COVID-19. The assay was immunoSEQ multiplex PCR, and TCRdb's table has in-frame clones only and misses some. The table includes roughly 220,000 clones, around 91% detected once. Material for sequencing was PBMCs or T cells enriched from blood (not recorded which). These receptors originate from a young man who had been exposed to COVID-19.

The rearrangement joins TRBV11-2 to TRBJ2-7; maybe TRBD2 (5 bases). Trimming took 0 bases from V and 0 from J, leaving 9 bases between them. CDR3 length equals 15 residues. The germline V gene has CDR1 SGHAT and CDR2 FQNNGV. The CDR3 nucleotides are TGTGCCAGCAGCTTAGAGGGTGGGAGCTCCTACGAGCAGTACTTC. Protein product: CASSLEGGSSYEQYF.

The CDR3 protein is CASSSSGTSTDTQYF. In nucleotides, the CDR3 is TGTGCCAGCAGCTCGTCCGGGACTTCGACAGATACGCAGTATTTT. J is TRBJ2-3 and V is TRBV7-9; TRBD2 is a possible D gene (6 bases). The V and J ends lost 4 bases and 3 bases respectively, with 14 bases between them. This CDR3 has 15 residues. Germline lookup yields CDR1 SEHNR and CDR2 FQNEAQ (reference sequence).

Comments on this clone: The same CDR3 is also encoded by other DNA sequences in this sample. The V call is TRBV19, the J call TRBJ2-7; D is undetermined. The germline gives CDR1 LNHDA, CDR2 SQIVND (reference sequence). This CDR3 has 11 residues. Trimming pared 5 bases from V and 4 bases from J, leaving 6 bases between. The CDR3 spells CASSSSYEQYF. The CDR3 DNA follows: TGTGCCAGTAGTTCCTCGTACGAGCAGTACTTC. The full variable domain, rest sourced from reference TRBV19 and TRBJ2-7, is DGGITQSPKYLFRKEGQNVTLSCEQNLNHDAMYWYRQDPGQGLRLIYYSQIVNDFQKGDIAEGYSVSREKKESFPLTVTSAQKNPTAFYLCASSSSYEQYFGPGTRLTVT.

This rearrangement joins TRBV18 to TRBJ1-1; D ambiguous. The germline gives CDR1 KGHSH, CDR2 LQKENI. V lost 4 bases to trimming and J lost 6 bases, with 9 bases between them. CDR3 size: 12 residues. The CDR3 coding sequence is TGTGCCAGCTCACGCTCCAACTCTGAAGCTTTCTTT. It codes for CASSRSNSEAFF. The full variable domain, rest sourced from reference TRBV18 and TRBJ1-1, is NAGVMQNPRHLVRRRGQEARLRCSPMKGHSHVYWYRQLPEEGLKFMVYLQKENIIDESGMPKERFSAEFPKEGPSILRIQQVVRGDSAAYFCASSRSNSEAFFGQGTRLTVV.